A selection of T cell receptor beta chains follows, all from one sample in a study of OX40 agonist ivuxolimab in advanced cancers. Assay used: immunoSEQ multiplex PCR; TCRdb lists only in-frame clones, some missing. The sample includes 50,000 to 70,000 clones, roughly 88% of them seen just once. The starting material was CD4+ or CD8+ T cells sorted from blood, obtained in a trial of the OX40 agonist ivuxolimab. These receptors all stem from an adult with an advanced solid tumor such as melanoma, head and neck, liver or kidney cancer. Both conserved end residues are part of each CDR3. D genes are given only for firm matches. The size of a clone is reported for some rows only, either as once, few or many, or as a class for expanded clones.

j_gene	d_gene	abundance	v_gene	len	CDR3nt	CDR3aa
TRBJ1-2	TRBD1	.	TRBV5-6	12	TGTGCCAGCAGCGGGACAGGGGATGGCTACACCTTC	CASSGTGDGYTF
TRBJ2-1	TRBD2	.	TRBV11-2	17	TGTGCCAGCAGCTTAGGGGTCGTTGCTGCGGGAGCGCATGAGCAGTTCTTC	CASSLGVVAAGAHEQFF
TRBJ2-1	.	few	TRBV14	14	TGTGCCAGCAGCCAAGAAGAAGGGTGGGGTGAGCAGTTCTTC	CASSQEEGWGEQFF
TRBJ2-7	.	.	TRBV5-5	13	TGTGCCAGCAGCTTGTGGCTAGGCTACGAGCAGTACTTC	CASSLWLGYEQYF
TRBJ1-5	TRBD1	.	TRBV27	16	TGTGCCAGCAGTTTGACAGGGGGCTATAGCAATCAGCCCCAGCATTTT	CASSLTGGYSNQPQHF
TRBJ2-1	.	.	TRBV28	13	TGTGCCAGCCGAGATAGCTCCTACAATGAGCAGTTCTTC	CASRDSSYNEQFF
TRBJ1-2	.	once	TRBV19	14	TGTGCCAGTAGTATTATAGGAGGCGACTATGGCTACACCTTC	CASSIIGGDYGYTF
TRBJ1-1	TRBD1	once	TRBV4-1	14	TGCGCCAGCAGCCAGACAGGGGCCGGCACTGAAGCTTTCTTT	CASSQTGAGTEAFF
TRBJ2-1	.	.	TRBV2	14	TGTGCCAGCAGTAACCCGGACAGACACAATGAGCAGTTCTTC	CASSNPDRHNEQFF
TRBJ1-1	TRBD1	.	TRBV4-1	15	TGCGCCAGCAGCCAAGACCCAGGGGGCTCGACTGAAGCTTTCTTT	CASSQDPGGSTEAFF
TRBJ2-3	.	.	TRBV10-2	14	TGCGCCAGCAGTGCTCCGGGCCGCACAGATACGCAGTATTTT	CASSAPGRTDTQYF
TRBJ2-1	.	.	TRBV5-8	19	TGTGCCAGCAGACCCACACCTGTTCTAGCGACGAGCTCCTACAATGAGCAGTTCTTC	CASRPTPVLATSSYNEQFF
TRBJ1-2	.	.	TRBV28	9	TGTGCCACCGGAAATGGCTACACCTTC	CATGNGYTF
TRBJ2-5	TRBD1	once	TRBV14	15	TGTGCCAGCAGCCAAGCGCAGGGGGCAGCGGAGACCCAGTACTTC	CASSQAQGAAETQYF
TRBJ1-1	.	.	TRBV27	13	TGTGCCAGCAGAATACAGGGATTGGCTGAAGCTTTCTTT	CASRIQGLAEAFF
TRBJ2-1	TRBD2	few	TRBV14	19	TGTGCCAGCAGCCAAGATTGGGTGAGCGGGGCGGGCGTGTACAATGAGCAGTTCTTC	CASSQDWVSGAGVYNEQFF
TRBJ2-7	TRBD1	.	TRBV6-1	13	TGTGCCAGCAGCTTGGGACAGGAATACGAGCAGTACTTC	CASSLGQEYEQYF
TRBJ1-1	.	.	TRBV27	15	TGTGCCAGCAGTTTATCTTGGGGCGATGACACTGAAGCTTTCTTT	CASSLSWGDDTEAFF
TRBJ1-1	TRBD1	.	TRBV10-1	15	TGCGCCAGCAGCGGGACAGGGGCGCGGGCCACTGAAGCTTTCTTT	CASSGTGARATEAFF
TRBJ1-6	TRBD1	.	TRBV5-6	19	TGTGCCAGCAGCCCGAACCGGGACAGGGGATTGCTCTATAATTCACCCCTCCACTTT	CASSPNRDRGLLYNSPLHF
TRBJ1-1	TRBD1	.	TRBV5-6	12	TGTGCCAGCAGCGGACAGGGGCCTGGGGCTTTCTTT	CASSGQGPGAFF
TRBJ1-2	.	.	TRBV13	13	TGTGCCAGCAGCCTAACAGGGATTGGAGGCTACACCTTC	CASSLTGIGGYTF
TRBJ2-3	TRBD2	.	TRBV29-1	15	TGCAGCGTTGAAGTAGAGACTAGCGGGACAGATACGCAGTATTTT	CSVEVETSGTDTQYF
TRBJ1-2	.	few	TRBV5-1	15	TGCGCCAGCAGCCCTATTGAAGGGCAGCCCTTTGGCTACACCTTC	CASSPIEGQPFGYTF
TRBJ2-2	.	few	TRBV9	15	TGTGCCAGCAGCGATGGGACCGGACGGGCCGGGGAGCTGTTTTTT	CASSDGTGRAGELFF
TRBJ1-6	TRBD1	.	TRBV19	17	TGTGCCAGTAGTATGGTACAGGGGGGCTCCTATAATTCACCCCTCCACTTT	CASSMVQGGSYNSPLHF
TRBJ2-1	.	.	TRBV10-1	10	TGCGCCAGCCAGTCCGATGAGCAGTTCTTC	CASQSDEQFF
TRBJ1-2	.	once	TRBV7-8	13	TGTGCCAGCAGCTCCGACATTAACTATGGCTACACCTTC	CASSSDINYGYTF
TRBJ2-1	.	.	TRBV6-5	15	TGTGCCAGCAGTAAACAGGGATACTCCTACAATGAGCAGTTCTTC	CASSKQGYSYNEQFF
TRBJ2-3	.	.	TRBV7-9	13	TGTGCCAGCAGCTGGGACAGCACAGATACGCAGTATTTT	CASSWDSTDTQYF
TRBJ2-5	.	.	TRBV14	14	TGTGCCAGCAGCCAAGAAATAGGGGTGGAGACCCAGTACTTC	CASSQEIGVETQYF
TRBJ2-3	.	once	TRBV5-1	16	TGCGCCAGCAGCTCCCGGGACACGGCCGGCACAGATACGCAGTATTTT	CASSSRDTAGTDTQYF
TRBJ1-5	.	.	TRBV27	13	TGTGCCAGCAGTTTCCAATATTCTCAGCCCCAGCATTTT	CASSFQYSQPQHF
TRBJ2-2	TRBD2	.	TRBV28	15	TGTGCCAGCAGTCGGACTAGCGGGATTCCCGGGGAGCTGTTTTTT	CASSRTSGIPGELFF
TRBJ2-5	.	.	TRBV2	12	TGTGCCAGCAGGTGGGGCTCGGAGACCCAGTACTTC	CASRWGSETQYF
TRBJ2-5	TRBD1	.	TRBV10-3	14	TGTGCCATCCCACCTGTAGGGGGCGAGGAGACCCAGTACTTC	CAIPPVGGEETQYF
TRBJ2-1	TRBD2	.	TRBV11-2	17	TGTGCCAGCAGCTTAGATCGGGCGGGAGCGTATCGCAATGAGCAGTTCTTC	CASSLDRAGAYRNEQFF
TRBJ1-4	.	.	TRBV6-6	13	TGTGCCAGCAGTTACGATTTCCGGGAAAAACTGTTTTTT	CASSYDFREKLFF